The clone carrying this TCR beta chain was counted ten times or more. The V gene's germline CDR1 is SQVTM and CDR2 ANQGSEA. The J segment lost 6 bases and the V segment lost 7 bases, leaving 12 bases of the junction unmatched. CDR3 length: 14 amino acids. These data are taken from a study of Graves' ophthalmopathy and Graves' hyperthyroidism. Using RNA transcripts, the TCR beta CDR3 regions were amplified. RT-PCR was first run with HTBI primers, then multiplex PCR in a second round. TCRdb called the multiplex PCR reads again in MiXCR, with one record for every CDR3 protein. This sample has 200,000 to 250,000 distinct CDR3 sequences; just under 30% occur once, and the top ten carry 9.1%.

V usage is TRBV29-1 and J usage is TRBJ2-4; 7 nucleotides align to TRBD1. This receptor was taken from a man aged 45-65 years with Graves' ophthalmopathy. Sequencing was carried out using peripheral blood. DNA for the CDR3: TGCAGCGCGGACCCCACAGGGGCCGGAAACATTCAGTACTTC. Translating it yields CSADPTGAGNIQYF.